This is a list of T cell receptor beta chains from one sample in a study of human T cells and chemical hapten exposure. MiXCR was run by TCRdb on the RACE reads, yielding one entry per CDR3 protein. The sample holds approximately 52,000 distinct CDR3 sequences, approximately 10% seen once. This specimen consisted of whole blood, obtained in connection with sensitization to the hapten diphenylcyclopropenone (DPC). All receptors derive from a woman between 35 and 50 years old with alopecia areata. Some clones in this sample may be carry-over from other donors' samples. The CDR3 runs from the conserved cysteine through the conserved F or W. Fields, in order: clone size, V gene, D gene, J gene, CDR3 DNA, CDR3 protein. The D gene is left open where the match is weak. Where a row states a size, it is once, few, many or the class of an expanded clone; other rows omit it.

size: .
V: TRBV7-9
D: TRBD2
J: TRBJ2-7
DNA: TGTGCCAGCAGTTTTGGACTAGCGGGGGTGTACGAGCAGTACTTC
CDR3: CASSFGLAGVYEQYF

size: many
V: TRBV4-2
D: .
J: TRBJ1-5
DNA: TGTGCCAGCAGCCAAGAGGGGGGGCGGAAAGGCAATCAGCCCCAGCATTTT
CDR3: CASSQEGGRKGNQPQHF

size: few
V: TRBV29-1
D: TRBD2
J: TRBJ2-5
DNA: TGCAGCGTGGGACTAGCGGGAGTAGAGACCCAGTACTTC
CDR3: CSVGLAGVETQYF

size: many
V: TRBV29-1
D: .
J: TRBJ2-5
DNA: TGCAGCGTTTGGCCCGAGGGGGAAGAGACCCAGTACTTC
CDR3: CSVWPEGEETQYF

size: few
V: TRBV11-2
D: .
J: TRBJ1-2
DNA: TGTGCCAGCAGCCTGGACGGCTATGGCTACACCTTC
CDR3: CASSLDGYGYTF

size: few
V: TRBV7-6
D: .
J: TRBJ1-2
DNA: TGTGCCAGCAGCGCGGGATCGAACTATGGCTACACCTTC
CDR3: CASSAGSNYGYTF

size: many
V: TRBV28
D: TRBD2
J: TRBJ2-3
DNA: TGTGCCAGCAATAACGAGGTAGCGGGAGTCGGGGGCACAGATACGCAGTATTTT
CDR3: CASNNEVAGVGGTDTQYF

size: many
V: TRBV6-1
D: TRBD1
J: TRBJ2-7
DNA: TGTGCCAGCAGTGTCACCGGGACAGAGGACTACGAGCAGTACTTC
CDR3: CASSVTGTEDYEQYF

size: few
V: TRBV4-1
D: .
J: TRBJ1-2
DNA: TGCGCCAGCAGCCAAGATGACGGGGCCACCGGCCACACCTTC
CDR3: CASSQDDGATGHTF

size: .
V: TRBV21-1
D: .
J: TRBJ1-3
DNA: TGTGCCAGCGCCGACAGGAGCTCTGGAAACACCATATATTTT
CDR3: CASADRSSGNTIYF

size: many
V: TRBV7-9
D: TRBD1
J: TRBJ1-1
DNA: TGTGCCAGCAGCCCCCGGACAGGGAGAGGAACTGAAGCTTTCTTT
CDR3: CASSPRTGRGTEAFF

size: many
V: TRBV7-2
D: TRBD1
J: TRBJ1-5
DNA: TGTGCCAGCAGCTTAGTTTTAGGGCGGACAGGGATCAGCAATCAGCCCCAGCATTTT
CDR3: CASSLVLGRTGISNQPQHF

size: .
V: TRBV18
D: .
J: TRBJ2-5
DNA: TGTGCCAGCTCACCGAGGAGCCAAGAGACCCAGTACTTT
CDR3: CASSPRSQETQYF

size: many
V: TRBV7-8
D: TRBD2
J: TRBJ2-2
DNA: TGTGCCAGCAGCCGGACTAGCGGGAGTCTCGGGGAGCTGTTTTTT
CDR3: CASSRTSGSLGELFF

size: .
V: TRBV5-5
D: .
J: TRBJ1-1
DNA: TGTGCCAGCAGCTTGGTGGAAGGATTGCGCACTGAAGCTTTCTTT
CDR3: CASSLVEGLRTEAFF

size: .
V: TRBV5-1
D: .
J: TRBJ1-2
DNA: TGCGCCAGCAGAATATCGGGGATTAACTATGGCTACACCTTC
CDR3: CASRISGINYGYTF

size: many
V: TRBV12-3/TRBV12-4
D: TRBD2
J: TRBJ2-1
DNA: TGTGCCAGCAGTTTAAGGCGTTTTTTAGCGGGGGGGCCATCATACAATGAGCAGTTCTTC
CDR3: CASSLRRFLAGGPSYNEQFF

size: .
V: TRBV5-1
D: .
J: TRBJ2-7
DNA: TGCGCCAGCAGCTTGGATTACCCCGGAGGTTCCTACGAGCAGTACTTC
CDR3: CASSLDYPGGSYEQYF

size: many
V: TRBV3-1
D: .
J: TRBJ2-1
DNA: TGTGCCAGCAGCCTGAGGGGTGACAATGAGCAGTTCTTC
CDR3: CASSLRGDNEQFF

size: many
V: TRBV10-2
D: .
J: TRBJ2-2
DNA: TGCGCCAGCAATGGGGACCACACCGGGGAGCTGTTTTTT
CDR3: CASNGDHTGELFF

size: .
V: TRBV28
D: TRBD1
J: TRBJ2-1
DNA: TGTGCCAGCAGGGACACAGGGGCCTACAATGAGCAGTTCTTC
CDR3: CASRDTGAYNEQFF

size: many
V: TRBV21-1
D: .
J: TRBJ1-5
DNA: TGTGCCAGCAGCAACTACAGGGGGCTTGGCAATCAGCCCCAGCATTTT
CDR3: CASSNYRGLGNQPQHF

size: many
V: TRBV6-6
D: TRBD2
J: TRBJ2-2
DNA: TGTGCCAGCAGTTACTCTCGGCCGAGCGGGAGTGCCTACACCGGGGAGCTGTTTTTT
CDR3: CASSYSRPSGSAYTGELFF

size: few
V: TRBV2
D: .
J: TRBJ2-7
DNA: TGTGCCAGCAGCCCCGGGACTCCCTACGAGCAGTACTTC
CDR3: CASSPGTPYEQYF

size: many
V: TRBV27
D: .
J: TRBJ1-2
DNA: TGTGCCAGCTCTACGGCCGGGGCGTACCATGGCTACACCTTC
CDR3: CASSTAGAYHGYTF

size: many
V: TRBV6-1
D: .
J: TRBJ1-1
DNA: TGTGCCAGCAGTCAGACAGCCCCAAACACTGAAGCTTTCTTT
CDR3: CASSQTAPNTEAFF

size: many
V: TRBV21-1
D: .
J: TRBJ2-1
DNA: TGTGCCAGCTCTTGGAGGGATCGAGACAATGAGCAGTTCTTC
CDR3: CASSWRDRDNEQFF

size: few
V: TRBV19
D: .
J: TRBJ2-1
DNA: TGTGCCAGTAGTAGCCGAGCCTCTCAGGGCAATGAGCAGTTCTTC
CDR3: CASSSRASQGNEQFF

size: many
V: TRBV6-1
D: TRBD1
J: TRBJ2-7
DNA: TGTGCCAGCAGTGACCTGACAGGGACCTACGAGCAGTACTTC
CDR3: CASSDLTGTYEQYF

size: .
V: TRBV19
D: .
J: TRBJ1-5
DNA: TGTGCCAGTAGTATAGGAGGAGGGGTTAGCAATCAGCCCCAGCATTTT
CDR3: CASSIGGGVSNQPQHF

size: .
V: TRBV7-9
D: .
J: TRBJ2-5
DNA: TGTGCCAGCAGCTTAGGGGGGGCCCGCCAAGAGACCCAGTACTTC
CDR3: CASSLGGARQETQYF

size: .
V: TRBV5-1
D: .
J: TRBJ2-3
DNA: TGCGCCAGCAGCTTGTCAGCGGAGGGCCCCCATACGCAGTATTTT
CDR3: CASSLSAEGPHTQYF

size: .
V: TRBV11-2
D: .
J: TRBJ2-3
DNA: TGTGCCAGCAGCCCCCAGGACTTTACGCGCACAGATACGCAGTATTTT
CDR3: CASSPQDFTRTDTQYF

size: few
V: TRBV28
D: .
J: TRBJ1-6
DNA: TGTGCCAGCAGTTTAATGGGCAAGGGTTCGGGGTATAATTCACCCCTCCACTTT
CDR3: CASSLMGKGSGYNSPLHF

size: many
V: TRBV20-1
D: TRBD1
J: TRBJ2-2
DNA: TGCAGTGCTAGATCAGGGGGCCGTACCGGGGAGCTGTTTTTT
CDR3: CSARSGGRTGELFF

size: many
V: TRBV19
D: .
J: TRBJ1-2
DNA: TGTGCCAGTAGTATTCGAGGGGGAAGTGGCTACACCTTC
CDR3: CASSIRGGSGYTF

size: .
V: TRBV5-1
D: TRBD1
J: TRBJ2-5
DNA: TGCGCCAGCAGGGTCACAGGGGGGAGCTCGCAGACCCAGTACTTC
CDR3: CASRVTGGSSQTQYF

size: many
V: TRBV2
D: .
J: TRBJ2-1
DNA: TGTGCCAGCACCCAAGAAGGGGGTAATGAGCAGTTCTTC
CDR3: CASTQEGGNEQFF

size: many
V: TRBV28
D: .
J: TRBJ2-6
DNA: TGTGCCAGCAGTTTATTGAGTGGGGCCAACGTCCTGACTTTC
CDR3: CASSLLSGANVLTF

size: many
V: TRBV6-2/TRBV6-3
D: .
J: TRBJ1-1
DNA: TGTGCCAGCAGTTCCCTTATCTCGAACACTGAAGCTTTCTTT
CDR3: CASSSLISNTEAFF

size: .
V: TRBV5-1
D: .
J: TRBJ2-2
DNA: TGCGCCAGCAGCCCTCCCCAAGCCGGGGAGCTGTTTTTT
CDR3: CASSPPQAGELFF

size: .
V: TRBV28
D: .
J: TRBJ2-7
DNA: TGTGCCAGCAGTTTACCCCGCTACGAGCAGTACTTC
CDR3: CASSLPRYEQYF

size: .
V: TRBV5-4
D: .
J: TRBJ2-7
DNA: TGTGCCAGCAGCTTCGGGCTAGCCTCCTACGAGCAGTACTTC
CDR3: CASSFGLASYEQYF

size: many
V: TRBV18
D: TRBD2
J: TRBJ2-1
DNA: TGTGCCAGCTCACCGAAGGGACTAAGTCGAGACAATGAGCAGTTCTTC
CDR3: CASSPKGLSRDNEQFF

size: .
V: TRBV29-1
D: TRBD2
J: TRBJ2-3
DNA: TGCAGCGTTGCAGCGGGAAGTGTTTCAGATACGCAGTATTTT
CDR3: CSVAAGSVSDTQYF

size: .
V: TRBV12-3/TRBV12-4
D: TRBD1
J: TRBJ2-3
DNA: TGTGCCAGCAGTTTGGAACAGGGGGAAACAGATACGCAGTATTTT
CDR3: CASSLEQGETDTQYF

size: few
V: TRBV5-1
D: TRBD1
J: TRBJ1-1
DNA: TGCGCCAGCATCGATAGGGACAGGGTGGACACTGAAGCTTTCTTT
CDR3: CASIDRDRVDTEAFF

size: few
V: TRBV11-2
D: .
J: TRBJ2-3
DNA: TGTGCCAGCAGCCCAAATGGGTCCCCGGCAGATACGCAGTATTTT
CDR3: CASSPNGSPADTQYF

size: .
V: TRBV5-1
D: TRBD2
J: TRBJ2-7
DNA: TGCGCCAGCAGCTTGGCTCCGGGGGGGAACGACGAGCAGTACTTC
CDR3: CASSLAPGGNDEQYF

size: many
V: TRBV12-3/TRBV12-4
D: .
J: TRBJ2-7
DNA: TGTGCCAGCAGTCAGGTCTGGGGCAACGAGCAGTACTTC
CDR3: CASSQVWGNEQYF

size: few
V: TRBV5-5
D: .
J: TRBJ1-6
DNA: TGTGCCAGCAGCTACGACATGGGGGCTTCGGCCCTCCACTTT
CDR3: CASSYDMGASALHF

size: many
V: TRBV6-5
D: TRBD2
J: TRBJ2-3
DNA: TGTGCCAGCAGTAGGCTAGCGGGGGCAGATACGCAGTATTTT
CDR3: CASSRLAGADTQYF

size: many
V: TRBV6-6
D: TRBD1
J: TRBJ1-2
DNA: TGTGCCACAGGACAGGGGGCGACGGGCTATGGCTACACCTTC
CDR3: CATGQGATGYGYTF

size: .
V: TRBV5-1
D: .
J: TRBJ2-7
DNA: TGCGCCAGCAGCTTGGCCTGGGGCAACAGGAAAGACTCCTACGAGCAGTACTTC
CDR3: CASSLAWGNRKDSYEQYF

size: many
V: TRBV11-2
D: TRBD2
J: TRBJ2-1
DNA: TGTGCCAGCAGCTTAGGGGCGGGAGTGGAGCAGTTCTTC
CDR3: CASSLGAGVEQFF

size: few
V: TRBV7-9
D: .
J: TRBJ2-7
DNA: TGTGCCAGCAGCTATGGGCGGGGCCCTGCCGTTTACGAGCAGTACTTC
CDR3: CASSYGRGPAVYEQYF

size: many
V: TRBV4-1
D: .
J: TRBJ2-3
DNA: TGCGCCAGCAGCCCAGTTGGGAGGTCTAGCACAGATACGCAGTATTTT
CDR3: CASSPVGRSSTDTQYF

size: few
V: TRBV5-1
D: .
J: TRBJ2-7
DNA: TGCGCCAGCAGCTTGGACGGACAGACCTACGAGCAGTACTTC
CDR3: CASSLDGQTYEQYF

size: many
V: TRBV27
D: .
J: TRBJ2-2
DNA: TGTGCCAGCAGTCCCGAAGTCACCGGGGAGCTGTTTTTT
CDR3: CASSPEVTGELFF

size: .
V: TRBV20-1
D: .
J: TRBJ2-7
DNA: TGCAGTGCGGAGTCAGGGCAATCCTACGAGCAGTACTTC
CDR3: CSAESGQSYEQYF